This paragraph covers one T cell receptor (beta chain) sequence. The antigen remains undetermined. This specimen belongs to a study of T cells after yellow fever vaccination. Study-wide background: Low-cell-number fractions underwent preparation using SMART-Seq v4 Ultra Low Input. Findings of the study overall: Clones that expanded after primary vaccination mostly reappeared after the booster (just over 95% CD4, around 87% CD8). Weaker overall was a secondary response that nonetheless peaked faster, on day 5 versus 15.

MiXCR, applied by TCRdb to the 5' RACE reads, yields one record per CDR3 protein. The sample has hundreds of thousands of distinct CDR3 sequences, over 8% seen once. The sequence derives from a man between 18 and 29 years old who received the YFV17D yellow fever vaccine. The sequencing here drew on PBMCs, taken on the day of the first yellow fever vaccination.

The CDR3 region is CASRRWGGGQDEQYF. In DNA, the CDR3 is TGTGCCAGCAGACGCTGGGGCGGGGGCCAGGACGAGCAGTACTTC. The chain combines TRBV6-2 or TRBV6-3 with TRBJ2-7; TRBD2 might be the D (7 bases). Germline CDR1 MNHEY, CDR2 SVGEGT. CDR3 length equals 15 residues. V was pared by 6 bases and J by 5 bases, with 20 bases between.